The next 3 T cell receptor beta chains were all read from a single sample in a study of blood T cell repertoires in COVID-19. Sequenced by immunoSEQ multiplex PCR; TCRdb stores in-frame clones only, minus some. The data contain roughly 150,000 clones, about 85% of them singletons. The sample taken for sequencing was peripheral blood. These receptors were taken from a woman in her fifties or sixties with COVID-19, enrolled during active disease.

This clone has just one count. This chain links TRBV11-1 with TRBJ2-1; possibly TRBD2 for D (5 bases). The CDR3 is 12 residues long. Germline CDR1 is SGHAT and CDR2 is FQDESV (reference sequence). The germline V and J ends were trimmed by 5 bases and 6 bases, with 8 bases remaining between them. The CDR3 DNA follows: TGTGCCAGCAGCGTGGGGAGCAATGAGCAGTTCTTC. This gives the protein CASSVGSNEQFF.

This chain links TRBV5-1 with TRBJ1-1; 7 positions match TRBD1. The J segment lost 0 bases and the V segment lost 5 bases, leaving 4 bases of the junction unmatched. The CDR3 has 14 amino acids. CDR1 and CDR2 (germline): SGHRS, YFSETQ. DNA of the CDR3: TGCGCCAGCAGACCGGGACAGTTGAACACTGAAGCTTTCTTT. Encoded protein: CASRPGQLNTEAFF.

The CDR3 protein is CASRTGWSYNEQFF. The CDR3 DNA sequence: TGTGCCAGCAGGACAGGTTGGAGCTACAATGAGCAGTTCTTC. This chain links TRBV5-4 with TRBJ2-1; weak D call: TRBD1 (6 bases). The germline CDR1 and CDR2 sequences are SGHNT and YYREEE (reference sequence). The length of the CDR3 is 14 residues. Trimming removed 5 bases at V and 3 bases at J, with 12 bases between. The entire variable domain, with the rest obtained from reference TRBV5-4 and TRBJ2-1, is as follows: ETGVTQSPTHLIKTRGQQVTLRCSSQSGHNTVSWYQQALGQGPQFIFQYYREEENGRGNFPPRFSGLQFPNYSSELNVNALELDDSALYLCASRTGWSYNEQFFGPGTRLTVL.